The clone carrying this T cell receptor (beta chain) was found many times. Germline lookup yields CDR1 ENHRY and CDR2 SYGVKD. V was shortened by 0 bases and J by 12 bases, with 12 bases between the two germline ends. The CDR3 is made up of 13 amino acids. Using its own MiXCR run on the RT-PCR reads, TCRdb lists one record per CDR3 protein. The repertoire includes hundreds of thousands of distinct CDR3 sequences, about 7.6% of them detected once, and 10% to 15% sits in the top ten. The record originates from a study of response to subunit inactivated influenza vaccine. Sequencing used PBMCs from blood, obtained roughly 24 months after vaccination. This clonotype was obtained from a man between 45 and 75 years old who received an inactivated influenza vaccine. The rearrangement links TRBV10-3 to TRBJ2-1, with D perhaps matching TRBD1 or TRBD2 (6 bases each). The CDR3 bases are TGTGCCATCAGTGAGTCTACAGGAGGGGGGCAGTTCTTC. Translation gives CAISESTGGGQFF.